This entry concerns a single TCR beta chain. Being one base from a much bigger clone, this may be a read error. The sample is drawn from a study of tumor and adjacent non-tumor tissue in lung cancer. A modified ARM-PCR protocol with three rounds of nested PCR amplified TCRbeta. TCRdb fed the multiplex PCR reads into MiXCR, producing one record per CDR3 protein. The sample has about 200,000 distinct CDR3 sequences, around 71% seen once; the top ten hold about 25%. This sample's RNA came from whole unsorted tissue. Between August and November 2014, newly diagnosed, chemotherapy-naive lung cancer patients underwent thoracic surgery in China. This CDR3 comprises 14 residues.

The chain has TRBV12-3 or TRBV12-4 and TRBJ2-1, with TRBD2 matching over 12 bases. The TCR comes from a man between 60 and 70 years old with non-small cell lung cancer. The specimen sequenced was lung tumor tissue. CDR3 protein: CASQTSGGYNGQFF. For the CDR3, the DNA is TGTGCCAGCCAAACTAGCGGGGGGTACAATGGGCAGTTCTTC.